These 8 T cell receptor beta chains share one sample of origin, sequenced in a study of T-cell memory formation after mild COVID-19. TCRdb reprocessed the 5' RACE reads with MiXCR, giving one entry per CDR3 protein. This sample has about 430,000 distinct CDR3 sequences, with less than 25% found just once. Sequencing was performed on PBMCs or a T cell subset sorted from them (not recorded which). The receptors were sampled from an adult woman who had mild COVID-19 (a few samples of this study predate the infection). Cell type and time point are not known.

This clonotype was seen more than once but under ten times. The chain employs TRBV18 and TRBJ1-6; TRBD1 might be the D (6 bases). The CDR3 loop spans 14 amino acids. Trimming left V 6 bases short and J 7 bases short, with 13 bases between. Germline V gives CDR1 KGHSH, CDR2 LQKENI. CDR3: CASSTDRKNSPLHF. CDR3 bases: TGTGCCAGCTCTACCGACAGGAAGAATTCACCCCTCCACTTT.

CDR3 nucleotide sequence: TGTGCCAGCTCACCTTTAGGTACAGGGGCGAACTATGGCTACACCTTC. Amino acid sequence: CASSPLGTGANYGYTF. This chain joins TRBV18 and TRBJ1-2, with 7 bases identical to TRBD1. J gave up 2 bases and V 3 bases, and 9 bases lay outside the gene matches. Per germline, CDR1 KGHSH and CDR2 LQKENI. The CDR3 extends over 16 amino acids.

The chain carries TRBV2 and TRBJ1-2; D gene unclear. CDR3 length equals 15 residues. V shed 3 bases and J shed 1 base, with 12 bases lying between them. Germline loops: CDR1 SNHLY, CDR2 FYNNEI. The CDR3 DNA sequence: TGTGCCAGCAGTGATACTTGGACCGATAACTATGGCTACACCTTC. Its translation is CASSDTWTDNYGYTF.

This clonotype was counted a few times. This chain connects TRBV10-3 to TRBJ1-2; a weak D match, TRBD1 (6 bases). The CDR3 has 17 residues. In germline, CDR1 is ENHRY, CDR2 SYGVKD. V lost 0 bases and J 6 bases, leaving 20 bases between the germline ends. The CDR3 loop reads CAISESSSSGAINGYTF. The CDR3 DNA reads TGTGCCATCAGTGAGTCGAGTTCTTCGGGGGCTATCAATGGCTACACCTTC.

This clonotype showed up just a few times. This rearrangement joins TRBV3-1 to TRBJ2-5; D unresolved. Germline V gene sequence: CDR1 LGHDT, CDR2 YNNKEL (reference sequence). V was cut by 2 bases and J by 5 bases, with 12 bases left in between. The CDR3 covers 14 residues. The CDR3 here is CASSQFTRRETQYF. Written as DNA, the CDR3 is TGTGCCAGCAGCCAATTTACCAGGCGGGAGACCCAGTACTTC.

This chain joins TRBV6-6 and TRBJ1-6, with 11 bases identical to TRBD1. V was clipped by 6 bases and J by 2 bases; unmatched bases: 9. Germline CDR1 MNHNY, CDR2 SVGAGI (reference sequence). The CDR3 contains 18 residues. The CDR3 loop reads CASRRPGTGGPYNSPLHF. DNA for the CDR3: TGTGCCAGCAGACGTCCCGGGACAGGGGGTCCCTATAATTCACCCCTCCACTTT.

The chain employs TRBV9 and TRBJ1-2, with D possibly matching TRBD1 (5 bases). The V gene lost 0 bases and the J gene lost 4 bases, with 10 bases spanning the gap. Germline lookup yields CDR1 SGDLS and CDR2 YYNGEE. The CDR3 runs 14 residues. The CDR3 DNA reads as TGTGCCAGCAGCGTAGAGGAGGGGACCTATGGCTACACCTTC. It translates to CASSVEEGTYGYTF.

Only a few counts were recorded for this clonotype. The rearrangement joins TRBV7-2 to TRBJ1-2; D perhaps matches TRBD1 (6 bases). V shed 5 bases and J shed 5 bases, with 18 bases lying between them. Germline V gene data show CDR1 as SGHTA and CDR2 as FQGNSA. The CDR3 spans 15 residues. The CDR3 sequence is CASSLPQGPRYGYTF. The DNA for the CDR3 is TGTGCCAGCAGCCTCCCCCAGGGGCCACGTTATGGCTACACCTTC.